These T cell receptor beta chains were read from a single sample in a study of CD8 T cells in ankylosing spondylitis. TCRdb reprocessed the 5' RACE reads via MiXCR and lists one record per CDR3 protein. Of roughly 260,000 distinct CDR3 sequences listed, 20% were seen once; the top ten hold about 8.2%. The specimen sequenced was blood, either unsorted or a sorted T cell fraction (not recorded which). The receptors come from a male donor with ankylosing spondylitis or in good health (not recorded which). CDR3s include the opening cysteine and the closing phenylalanine or tryptophan. The order of the fields is V gene, J gene, D gene, clone size, CDR3 protein, CDR3 DNA. D genes are given only for firm matches. The size of a clone is reported for some rows only, either as once, few or many, or as a class for expanded clones.

V gene: TRBV10-3
J gene: TRBJ2-3
D gene: TRBD2
clone size: few
CDR3 protein: CAIRQAGVSTDTQYF
CDR3 DNA: TGTGCCATCAGGCAAGCGGGGGTGAGCACAGATACGCAGTATTTT

V gene: TRBV28
J gene: TRBJ1-1
D gene: NA
clone size: few
CDR3 protein: CASSLKVYNTEAFF
CDR3 DNA: TGTGCCAGCAGTTTGAAGGTTTACAACACTGAAGCTTTCTTT

V gene: TRBV12-3/TRBV12-4
J gene: TRBJ1-6
D gene: TRBD1
clone size: NA
CDR3 protein: CASRSGQGGVRDNSPLHF
CDR3 DNA: TGTGCCAGCAGATCAGGACAGGGCGGGGTTCGGGATAATTCACCCCTCCACTTT

V gene: TRBV10-1
J gene: TRBJ2-3
D gene: TRBD1
clone size: few
CDR3 protein: CASIPQGSPTDTQYF
CDR3 DNA: TGCGCCAGCATTCCACAGGGGTCTCCCACAGATACGCAGTATTTT

V gene: TRBV7-2
J gene: TRBJ2-5
D gene: TRBD2
clone size: few
CDR3 protein: CASSLPGLAGAVTQYF
CDR3 DNA: TGTGCCAGCAGCTTACCGGGACTAGCGGGAGCGGTGACCCAGTACTTC

V gene: TRBV4-1
J gene: TRBJ2-5
D gene: NA
clone size: NA
CDR3 protein: CASSQSPGRQNLETQYF
CDR3 DNA: TGCGCCAGCAGCCAGTCGCCGGGACGCCAAAATTTGGAGACCCAGTACTTC

V gene: TRBV4-2
J gene: TRBJ2-1
D gene: TRBD2
clone size: NA
CDR3 protein: CASSQGRDYTYNEQFF
CDR3 DNA: TGTGCCAGCAGCCAAGGCCGGGACTACACCTACAATGAGCAGTTCTTC

V gene: TRBV20-1
J gene: TRBJ1-6
D gene: NA
clone size: NA
CDR3 protein: CSASRGLRSPLHF
CDR3 DNA: TGCAGTGCTAGTAGGGGATTGAGATCACCCCTCCACTTT

V gene: TRBV7-8
J gene: TRBJ2-1
D gene: NA
clone size: NA
CDR3 protein: CASSMGLNF
CDR3 DNA: TGTGCCAGCAGCATGGGACTTAACTTC

V gene: TRBV12-3/TRBV12-4
J gene: TRBJ2-3
D gene: NA
clone size: NA
CDR3 protein: CASSLKGVTQYF
CDR3 DNA: TGTGCCAGCAGTTTAAAGGGGGTTACGCAGTATTTT

V gene: TRBV15
J gene: TRBJ2-4
D gene: NA
clone size: many
CDR3 protein: CATSRDSAKNIQYF
CDR3 DNA: TGTGCCACCAGCAGAGATTCGGCCAAAAACATTCAGTACTTC

V gene: TRBV5-1
J gene: TRBJ2-5
D gene: NA
clone size: NA
CDR3 protein: CASSLGYNQETQYF
CDR3 DNA: TGCGCCAGCAGCTTGGGGTACAACCAAGAGACCCAGTACTTC

V gene: TRBV5-1
J gene: TRBJ2-1
D gene: NA
clone size: NA
CDR3 protein: CASSLNAGSSYNEQFF
CDR3 DNA: TGCGCCAGCAGCTTGAATGCGGGGAGCTCCTACAATGAGCAGTTCTTC

V gene: TRBV7-6
J gene: TRBJ1-5
D gene: NA
clone size: few
CDR3 protein: CASSPYPGDEQPQHF
CDR3 DNA: TGTGCCAGCAGCCCTTATCCAGGGGATGAACAGCCCCAGCATTTT

V gene: TRBV7-6
J gene: TRBJ1-1
D gene: TRBD1
clone size: NA
CDR3 protein: CASSSQQGMNTEAFF
CDR3 DNA: TGTGCCAGCAGCTCCCAACAGGGGATGAACACTGAAGCTTTCTTT

V gene: TRBV24-1
J gene: TRBJ1-2
D gene: TRBD1
clone size: NA
CDR3 protein: CATSDSGQVFTGYTF
CDR3 DNA: TGTGCCACCAGTGACTCGGGACAGGTTTTTACTGGCTACACCTTC

V gene: TRBV2
J gene: TRBJ2-2
D gene: TRBD1
clone size: few
CDR3 protein: CASSLDREAGELFF
CDR3 DNA: TGTGCCAGCAGTCTCGACAGGGAAGCCGGGGAGCTGTTTTTT

V gene: TRBV10-3
J gene: TRBJ1-6
D gene: TRBD1
clone size: NA
CDR3 protein: CAIWDRAGSPLHF
CDR3 DNA: TGTGCCATCTGGGACAGGGCCGGTTCACCCCTCCACTTT

V gene: TRBV12-3/TRBV12-4
J gene: TRBJ2-3
D gene: TRBD2
clone size: many
CDR3 protein: CASSLGLAGGPKDF
CDR3 DNA: TGTGCCAGCAGTTTGGGACTAGCGGGAGGCCCCAAGGATTTT

V gene: TRBV5-1
J gene: TRBJ1-1
D gene: NA
clone size: many
CDR3 protein: CASSPLRQGEGNTEAFF
CDR3 DNA: TGCGCCAGCAGCCCTCTCCGTCAGGGAGAGGGGAACACTGAAGCTTTCTTT

V gene: TRBV12-3/TRBV12-4
J gene: TRBJ2-5
D gene: NA
clone size: NA
CDR3 protein: CASSLSSSSRETQYF
CDR3 DNA: TGTGCCAGCAGTTTATCATCCAGCTCGAGGGAGACCCAGTACTTC

V gene: TRBV5-1
J gene: TRBJ2-3
D gene: NA
clone size: NA
CDR3 protein: CASSGQGLADTQYF
CDR3 DNA: TGCGCCAGCAGTGGTCAGGGTCTGGCAGATACGCAGTATTTT

V gene: TRBV7-8
J gene: TRBJ2-1
D gene: NA
clone size: NA
CDR3 protein: CASSSNYGDEQFF
CDR3 DNA: TGTGCCAGCAGCTCGAACTATGGCGATGAGCAGTTCTTC

V gene: TRBV5-5
J gene: TRBJ1-2
D gene: TRBD1
clone size: many
CDR3 protein: CASSLRGQGAGYGYTF
CDR3 DNA: TGTGCCAGCAGCTTACGAGGGCAGGGGGCCGGGTATGGCTACACCTTC

V gene: TRBV5-1
J gene: TRBJ1-1
D gene: NA
clone size: NA
CDR3 protein: CASSLAAENTEAFF
CDR3 DNA: TGCGCCAGCAGCTTGGCGGCAGAGAACACTGAAGCTTTCTTT

V gene: TRBV20-1
J gene: TRBJ2-3
D gene: NA
clone size: few
CDR3 protein: CSAKGSSTDTQYF
CDR3 DNA: TGCAGTGCTAAAGGGTCTAGCACAGATACGCAGTATTTT

V gene: TRBV5-1
J gene: TRBJ1-4
D gene: NA
clone size: few
CDR3 protein: CASSLYGRGATNEKLFF
CDR3 DNA: TGCGCCAGCAGCTTGTACGGCAGGGGAGCAACTAATGAAAAACTGTTTTTT

V gene: TRBV20-1
J gene: TRBJ2-3
D gene: TRBD2
clone size: few
CDR3 protein: CSARPTSLAGGGDTQYF
CDR3 DNA: TGCAGTGCTAGGCCGACGTCACTAGCGGGAGGAGGAGATACGCAGTATTTT

V gene: TRBV6-1
J gene: TRBJ2-2
D gene: TRBD1
clone size: few
CDR3 protein: CASSNGQGIGDTGELFF
CDR3 DNA: TGTGCCAGCAGTAATGGACAGGGCATTGGGGACACCGGGGAGCTGTTTTTT

V gene: TRBV10-3
J gene: TRBJ2-1
D gene: TRBD1
clone size: NA
CDR3 protein: CAILGETGIYNEQFF
CDR3 DNA: TGTGCCATCCTAGGCGAGACAGGGATCTACAATGAGCAGTTCTTC

V gene: TRBV12-3/TRBV12-4
J gene: TRBJ2-1
D gene: TRBD2
clone size: NA
CDR3 protein: CASRPGLAGVDEQFF
CDR3 DNA: TGTGCCAGCAGACCGGGACTAGCGGGGGTCGATGAGCAGTTCTTC

V gene: TRBV12-3/TRBV12-4
J gene: TRBJ2-2
D gene: NA
clone size: NA
CDR3 protein: CASRTDSPGELFF
CDR3 DNA: TGTGCCAGCAGAACTGACAGTCCCGGGGAGCTGTTTTTT

V gene: TRBV7-2
J gene: TRBJ2-1
D gene: TRBD2
clone size: few
CDR3 protein: CASSPIAGEYYNEQFF
CDR3 DNA: TGTGCCAGCAGCCCCATAGCGGGAGAGTATTACAATGAGCAGTTCTTC

V gene: TRBV12-3/TRBV12-4
J gene: TRBJ1-6
D gene: TRBD1
clone size: NA
CDR3 protein: CASSLTGGRNSPLHF
CDR3 DNA: TGTGCCAGCAGCCTTACAGGGGGCAGGAATTCACCCCTCCACTTT

V gene: TRBV20-1
J gene: TRBJ2-1
D gene: NA
clone size: NA
CDR3 protein: CSAMGGPNNEQFF
CDR3 DNA: TGCAGTGCTATGGGGGGGCCAAACAATGAGCAGTTCTTC

V gene: TRBV7-9
J gene: TRBJ2-1
D gene: NA
clone size: NA
CDR3 protein: CASSQNRDYNEQFF
CDR3 DNA: TGTGCCAGCAGCCAAAACAGGGATTACAATGAGCAGTTCTTC

V gene: TRBV28
J gene: TRBJ2-2
D gene: TRBD2
clone size: NA
CDR3 protein: CASSLGMEAGVTTGELFF
CDR3 DNA: TGTGCCAGCAGTTTAGGTATGGAAGCGGGAGTAACAACCGGGGAGCTGTTTTTT

V gene: TRBV19
J gene: TRBJ1-4
D gene: NA
clone size: NA
CDR3 protein: CASSTRHGEKLFF
CDR3 DNA: TGTGCCAGTAGTACTCGACATGGAGAAAAACTGTTTTTT

V gene: TRBV27
J gene: TRBJ2-1
D gene: NA
clone size: few
CDR3 protein: CASHDRSYNEQFF
CDR3 DNA: TGTGCCAGTCATGACAGGTCCTACAATGAGCAGTTCTTC

V gene: TRBV2
J gene: TRBJ2-3
D gene: TRBD2
clone size: many
CDR3 protein: CASNPPGLAGVGDTQYF
CDR3 DNA: TGTGCCAGCAACCCCCCCGGACTAGCGGGAGTTGGAGATACGCAGTATTTT

V gene: TRBV12-3/TRBV12-4
J gene: TRBJ1-1
D gene: NA
clone size: few
CDR3 protein: CASKILNTEAFF
CDR3 DNA: TGTGCCAGCAAGATTCTGAACACTGAAGCTTTCTTT

V gene: TRBV5-1
J gene: TRBJ1-2
D gene: NA
clone size: NA
CDR3 protein: CASSLKGRDYGHTF
CDR3 DNA: TGCGCCAGCAGCTTGAAGGGCAGGGACTATGGCCACACCTTC

V gene: TRBV1
J gene: TRBJ2-5
D gene: NA
clone size: NA
CDR3 protein: CTSSEVSLYQETQYF
CDR3 DNA: TGTACCAGCAGTGAAGTGTCGTTATACCAAGAGACCCAGTACTTC

V gene: TRBV20-1
J gene: TRBJ2-3
D gene: TRBD2
clone size: NA
CDR3 protein: CSARASGNTQYF
CDR3 DNA: TGCAGTGCTAGAGCCAGCGGGAATACGCAGTATTTT

V gene: TRBV27
J gene: TRBJ2-2
D gene: TRBD1
clone size: NA
CDR3 protein: CASRKDRGVEGDTGELFF
CDR3 DNA: TGTGCCAGCAGGAAGGACAGGGGTGTTGAGGGTGACACCGGGGAGCTGTTTTTT

V gene: TRBV10-2
J gene: TRBJ2-3
D gene: TRBD2
clone size: few
CDR3 protein: CASSESGLAGGSTDTQYF
CDR3 DNA: TGCGCCAGCAGTGAGTCGGGACTAGCGGGAGGGAGCACAGATACGCAGTATTTT

V gene: TRBV5-1
J gene: TRBJ1-5
D gene: NA
clone size: NA
CDR3 protein: CASSLGTGNSNQPQHF
CDR3 DNA: TGCGCCAGCAGCTTGGGAACAGGGAATAGCAATCAGCCCCAGCATTTT

V gene: TRBV7-7
J gene: TRBJ2-3
D gene: NA
clone size: NA
CDR3 protein: CASSLEGGSGDTQYF
CDR3 DNA: TGTGCTAGCAGCTTAGAGGGGGGCTCGGGCGATACGCAGTATTTT

V gene: TRBV5-5
J gene: TRBJ2-1
D gene: TRBD1
clone size: NA
CDR3 protein: CASSHREGQGPHEQFF
CDR3 DNA: TGTGCCAGCAGCCACAGGGAGGGACAGGGTCCCCATGAGCAGTTCTTC

V gene: TRBV7-6
J gene: TRBJ2-4
D gene: NA
clone size: NA
CDR3 protein: CASSLDRGGKAKNIQYF
CDR3 DNA: TGTGCCAGCAGCTTAGACAGGGGGGGTAAGGCCAAAAACATTCAGTACTTC

V gene: TRBV28
J gene: TRBJ2-3
D gene: NA
clone size: NA
CDR3 protein: CASSPPKSSTDTQYF
CDR3 DNA: TGTGCCAGCAGCCCCCCCAAGTCTAGCACAGATACGCAGTATTTT

V gene: TRBV12-3/TRBV12-4
J gene: TRBJ2-1
D gene: TRBD1
clone size: NA
CDR3 protein: CASSLGQVAYNEQFF
CDR3 DNA: TGTGCCAGCAGTTTGGGACAGGTCGCCTACAATGAGCAGTTCTTC

V gene: TRBV5-1
J gene: TRBJ1-6
D gene: TRBD1
clone size: few
CDR3 protein: CASSQEGTGYSPLHF
CDR3 DNA: TGCGCCAGCAGCCAGGAGGGGACAGGGTATTCACCCCTCCACTTT

V gene: TRBV20-1
J gene: TRBJ1-5
D gene: TRBD1
clone size: many
CDR3 protein: CSASRTGGSQPQHF
CDR3 DNA: TGCAGTGCTAGCCGGACAGGGGGCTCTCAGCCCCAGCATTTT

V gene: TRBV20-1
J gene: TRBJ2-1
D gene: NA
clone size: few
CDR3 protein: CSARDNRASSYNEQFF
CDR3 DNA: TGCAGTGCTAGAGATAATCGGGCTAGCAGTTACAATGAGCAGTTCTTC

V gene: TRBV12-3/TRBV12-4
J gene: TRBJ2-1
D gene: NA
clone size: NA
CDR3 protein: CASGDTNPPGQFF
CDR3 DNA: TGTGCCAGCGGGGACACAAACCCCCCTGGGCAGTTCTTC

V gene: TRBV5-1
J gene: TRBJ2-5
D gene: TRBD1
clone size: few
CDR3 protein: CASSSGGSETQYF
CDR3 DNA: TGCGCCAGCAGCTCAGGGGGCTCAGAGACCCAGTACTTC

V gene: TRBV5-1
J gene: TRBJ2-2
D gene: NA
clone size: NA
CDR3 protein: CASSLEVANTGELFF
CDR3 DNA: TGCGCCAGCAGCTTGGAAGTGGCGAACACCGGGGAGCTGTTTTTT